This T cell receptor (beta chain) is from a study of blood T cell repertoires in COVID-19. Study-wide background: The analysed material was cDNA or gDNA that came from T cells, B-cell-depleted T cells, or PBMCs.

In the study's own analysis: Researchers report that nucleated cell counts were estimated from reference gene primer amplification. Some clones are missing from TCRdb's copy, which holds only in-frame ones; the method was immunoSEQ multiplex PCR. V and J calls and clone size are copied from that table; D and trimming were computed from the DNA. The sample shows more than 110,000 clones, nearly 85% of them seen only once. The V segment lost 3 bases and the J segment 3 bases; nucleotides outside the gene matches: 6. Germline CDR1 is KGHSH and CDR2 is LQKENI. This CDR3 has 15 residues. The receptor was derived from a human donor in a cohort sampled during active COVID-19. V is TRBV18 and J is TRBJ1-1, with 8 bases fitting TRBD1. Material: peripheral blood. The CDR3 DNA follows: TGTGCCAGCTCACCTTGGACAGGGAAGGACACTGAAGCTTTCTTT. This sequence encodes CASSPWTGKDTEAFF.